This T cell receptor (beta chain) derives from a study of OX40 agonist ivuxolimab in advanced cancers. The table came from immunoSEQ multiplex PCR; TCRdb's copy has only in-frame clones and leaves some out. The sample yields some 68,000 clones, around 87% seen once. Looked up from germline, CDR1 is SQVTM and CDR2 is ANQGSEA. The CDR3 contains 12 residues. V trimming: 6 bases; J trimming: 5 bases; junction bases outside the gene matches: 5. Sample: CD4+ or CD8+ T cells sorted from blood, taken in a trial of the OX40 agonist ivuxolimab. This clonotype originated in an adult with an advanced solid tumor such as melanoma, head and neck, liver or kidney cancer. This sequence joins TRBV29-1 and TRBJ2-5, with TRBD1 identical over 8 bases. This CDR3 is CSVDREGETQYF. The CDR3 bases are TGCAGCGTGGACAGGGAAGGGGAGACCCAGTACTTC.